Listed below are T cell receptor beta chains from one sample, sequenced in a study of shared clonotypes between healthy human individuals. Sequencing was performed with immunoSEQ multiplex PCR; in TCRdb, only in-frame clones are kept and a portion is missing. The table records 2 million to 2.5 million clones, around 92% of them present only once. Sequencing was carried out using naive CD4+ T cells from PBMCs. The receptors were gathered from a man aged 18 to 30 in good health. Some clones in this sample may be carry-over from other donors' samples. The CDR3 runs from the conserved cysteine through the conserved F or W.

J	V	length	CDR3
TRBJ2-1	TRBV18	15	CASSPGTSGYNEQFF
TRBJ2-1	TRBV27	17	CASSRGPRGNPYNEQFF
TRBJ2-5	TRBV11-2	13	CASSLSRRETQYF
TRBJ2-1	TRBV11-2	15	CASSFPGTGANEQFF
TRBJ2-7	TRBV6-1	15	CASSKGTSGTYEQYF
TRBJ2-2	TRBV27	15	CASSSDRRNTGELFF
TRBJ2-7	TRBV11-1	15	CASSPGTGDPYEQYF
TRBJ2-2	TRBV7-3	12	CASSADAGELFF
TRBJ2-4	TRBV28	15	CASSYDRLAKNIQYF
TRBJ1-5	TRBV28	13	CASSVNSNQPQHF
TRBJ1-2	TRBV5-1	15	CASSTGTATNYGYTF
TRBJ1-5	TRBV18	14	CASSPQGTHQPQHF
TRBJ1-4	TRBV6-1	13	CASSDTGGEKLFF
TRBJ2-1	TRBV10-3	14	CAIFRGGGFNEQFF
TRBJ2-7	TRBV28	15	CASSPPRTGTYEQYF
TRBJ2-1	TRBV7-2	12	CASSSPNNEQFF
TRBJ1-2	TRBV11-2	13	CASSRTGGYGYTF
TRBJ1-2	TRBV28	13	CASSQSANYGYTF
TRBJ1-1	TRBV6-5	11	CASHNSREAFF
TRBJ2-2	TRBV10-3	17	CATGGTSGSLNTGELFF
TRBJ2-2	TRBV28	15	CASGRPGAGGGELFF
TRBJ1-2	TRBV7-3	13	CASSNAGNYGYTF
TRBJ1-2	TRBV18	17	CASSPPSGTARKHGYTF
TRBJ2-1	TRBV6-1	14	CASSEGTGFNEQFF
TRBJ2-3	TRBV19	14	CASSPQPISDTQYF
TRBJ1-3	TRBV5-1	15	CASSLGSHSGNTIYF
TRBJ1-2	TRBV4-1	15	CASSPILQGAYGYTF
TRBJ2-5	TRBV9	19	CASSSGTAGLAGFQETQYF
TRBJ2-5	TRBV7-3	13	CASSQGAVETQYF
TRBJ2-7	TRBV18	15	CASSPTSQVTAEQYF
TRBJ2-3	TRBV5-1	14	CASSDPQGGDTQYF
TRBJ2-5	TRBV7-2	18	CASSLYPSSGGSTETQYF
TRBJ2-1	TRBV7-3	14	CASSHESSYNEQFF
TRBJ2-5	TRBV11-2	15	CASWDPGTGRETQYF
TRBJ1-2	TRBV2	13	CASSEGSNYGYTF
TRBJ1-3	TRBV5-4	14	CASSSHSSGNTIYF
TRBJ2-7	TRBV11-1	16	CASSLGSASGAYEQYF
TRBJ2-7	TRBV7-3	15	CASSPRGERANEQYF
TRBJ1-1	TRBV5-1	14	CASSLRQGNTEAFF
TRBJ2-7	TRBV6-5	15	CASRALTAYAYEQYF
TRBJ1-2	TRBV6-5	13	CASSYSANYGYTF
TRBJ1-4	TRBV19	17	CASSTGKWGATNEKLFF
TRBJ2-7	TRBV19	16	CASSTTGSQHSYEQYF
TRBJ2-7	TRBV29-1	12	CSVEEGAREQYF
TRBJ2-5	TRBV7-9	13	CASSPGPQETQYF
TRBJ1-2	TRBV13	12	CASRTTRGGYTF
TRBJ2-1	TRBV6-4	15	CASTEEVSSYNEQFF
TRBJ2-7	TRBV5-1	15	CASSISGRSLYEQYF
TRBJ2-1	TRBV5-1	17	CASSPRVLAGVYNEQFF
TRBJ2-7	TRBV7-2	15	CASSLVAGSPYEQYF
TRBJ2-7	TRBV27	16	CASRGTGYRNSYEQYF
TRBJ2-5	TRBV10-3	15	CAISEPSREPGHQYF
TRBJ2-7	TRBV9	14	CASSVGADPYEQYF